This is a list of T cell receptor beta chains from one sample in a study of regulatory T cells. Assay used: immunoSEQ multiplex PCR; TCRdb lists only in-frame clones, some missing. This sample has about 20,000 clones, with 93% found just once. Sample: CD8+ T cells sorted from blood. These receptors all come from a child aged 2-9 years with CD3G deficiency. CDR3s include the opening cysteine and the closing phenylalanine or tryptophan. A D gene is named only where the DNA matches it firmly. Size values are once, few and many counts, or a class for expanded clones, and some rows have none.

TRBJ2-1 | TRBV13 | TRBD2 | . | TGTGCCAGCAGCTCCGGGACTAGCGGTTACAATGAGCAGTTCTTC | CASSSGTSGYNEQFF
TRBJ2-7 | TRBV6-1 | . | . | TGTGCCAGCAGTGTAGACAGTTACGAGCAGTACTTC | CASSVDSYEQYF
TRBJ1-1 | TRBV7-9 | . | . | TGTGCCAGCAGTCCTAGGGGGAACACTGAAGCTTTCTTT | CASSPRGNTEAFF
TRBJ2-3 | TRBV6-1 | TRBD2 | . | TGTGCCAGCAGCTGGACTAGGAGCCTGACAGATACGCAGTATTTT | CASSWTRSLTDTQYF
TRBJ2-5 | TRBV5-1 | TRBD1 | once | TGCGCCAGCAGCCGACGGGGACAGGGGTACCAAGAGACCCAGTACTTC | CASSRRGQGYQETQYF
TRBJ2-7 | TRBV7-9 | . | . | TGTGCCAGCAGCTTCGGGCCTTCCGAGCAGTACTTC | CASSFGPSEQYF
TRBJ2-4 | TRBV12-2 | . | . | TGTGCAAGTCGCCCAGGACTCACTCTAGCCAAAAACATTCAGTACTTC | CASRPGLTLAKNIQYF
TRBJ2-3 | TRBV6-6 | . | . | TGTGCCAGCAGCCGCGATTCTAATACGCAGTATTTT | CASSRDSNTQYF
TRBJ2-3 | TRBV27 | TRBD2 | once | TGTGCCAGCAGGGCTAGCGGGAGGGTGCGCGCAGATACGCAGTATTTT | CASRASGRVRADTQYF
TRBJ2-6 | TRBV10-3 | . | . | TGTGCCATCAGTGAGTTCCGTTCCAACGGGCCGGGAAGCTCTGGGGCCAACGTCCTGACTTTC | CAISEFRSNGPGSSGANVLTF
TRBJ2-7 | TRBV11-2 | TRBD2 | . | TGTGCCAGCAGCTTGGGGGGAGGGTTCGGCTACGAGCAGTACTTC | CASSLGGGFGYEQYF
TRBJ1-3 | TRBV28 | . | . | TGTGCCAGCAGTTTGGGGGCGCCTGGAAACACCATATATTTT | CASSLGAPGNTIYF
TRBJ2-1 | TRBV28 | TRBD1 | . | TGTGCCAGCAGTTTACCGGGACAGGGGATGGGTGAGCAGTTCTTC | CASSLPGQGMGEQFF
TRBJ2-7 | TRBV10-2 | . | . | TGCGCCAGCAGTGAAGGGTGGCCGGGCGAGCAGTACTTC | CASSEGWPGEQYF
TRBJ1-1 | TRBV6-1 | . | once | TGTGCCAGCAGTGAAGGGTGGATCACTGAAGCTTTCTTT | CASSEGWITEAFF